These 29 T cell receptor beta chains share one sample of origin, sequenced in a study of regulatory T cells in long-lasting Graves disease. For TCR beta, libraries came from iRepertoire HTBI primers and Arm-PCR of CDR3 regions. TCRdb reanalysed the multiplex PCR reads using MiXCR and keeps one entry per CDR3 protein. The sample includes a few hundred thousand distinct CDR3 sequences, 15% seen only once; the top ten take about 8.3%. As for time point: newly diagnosed GD, antithyroid drugs for less than 3 months. From PBMCs, RNA was extracted and then used to make the TCR library. These same data were also listed under a study on T cells in Graves' hyperthyroidism and ophthalmopathy.

The sequences come from peripheral blood mononuclear cells (PBMCs), collected at new diagnosis, from a patient treated with antithyroid drugs. These receptors all stem from a woman aged 40 to 50 with Graves disease.

This clonotype appeared a few times. The chain uses TRBV4-2 and TRBJ2-7; 10 bases fit TRBD2. This CDR3 is 16 amino acids long. Unmatched junction bases numbered 9, after V lost 4 bases and J lost 3 bases. Germline CDR1 is LGHNA and CDR2 is YNFKEQ. Here the CDR3 reads CASSLGLAPRIYEQYF. The CDR3 DNA sequence: TGTGCCAGCAGCCTGGGACTAGCGCCGAGAATCTACGAGCAGTACTTC.

This sequence joins TRBV6-2 or TRBV6-3 and TRBJ1-1; no definite D call. Germline V CDR1 and CDR2: MNHEY, SVGEGT. The CDR3 spans 14 residues. The V gene lost 7 bases and the J gene lost 1 base, with 13 bases spanning the gap. The CDR3 reads CASTPGWANTEAFF. The DNA of the CDR3 is TGTGCCAGCACCCCAGGATGGGCGAACACTGAAGCTTTCTTT.

The V and J genes are TRBV4-2 and TRBJ2-3, with 8 bases that match TRBD1. Germline CDR1 reads LGHNA; CDR2 reads YNFKEQ. V gave up 4 bases and J gave up 4 bases; unmatched junction bases: 10. The CDR3 has 16 residues. The CDR3 protein is CASSPVPPGGADTQYF. CDR3 coding DNA: TGTGCCAGCAGCCCCGTACCCCCAGGGGGCGCAGATACGCAGTATTTT.

The chain is built from TRBV7-9 and TRBJ1-5, with 9 bases that match TRBD1. The V segment lost 4 bases and the J segment 5 bases; nucleotides outside the gene matches: 12. The CDR3 contains 17 residues. The germline gives CDR1 SEHNR, CDR2 FQNEAQ (reference sequence). This CDR3 reads CASSWGLGTGYDQPQHF. The CDR3 bases are TGTGCCAGCAGCTGGGGTTTAGGGACAGGGTATGATCAGCCCCAGCATTTT.

This clonotype was observed at least ten times. CDR3 sequence: CASSLLAVGYGYTF. In DNA, the CDR3 is TGTGCCAGCAGCCTCCTGGCTGTCGGGTATGGCTACACCTTC. The chain employs TRBV7-9 and TRBJ1-2, with no clear D. Germline values: CDR1 SEHNR, CDR2 FQNEAQ (reference sequence). Trimming cost V 5 bases and J 5 bases, with 15 bases left between them. This CDR3 has 14 residues.

This clonotype has only a few counts. This chain connects TRBV5-1 to TRBJ1-2; 8 nucleotides agree with TRBD1. After removal of 0 bases from V and 6 bases from J, the junction contained 7 bases not matched to a gene. The CDR3 extends over 15 amino acids. Germline CDR1 and CDR2: SGHRS and YFSETQ. CDR3 sequence (DNA): TGCGCCAGCAGCTTGGACCCGACAGGGGCGAATGGCTACACCTTC. Amino acids: CASSLDPTGANGYTF.

This clonotype was seen more than once but under ten times. V usage is TRBV30 and J usage is TRBJ2-1; TRBD1 might be the D (5 bases). CDR1 GTSNPN and CDR2 SVGIG come from the germline V gene (reference sequence). V lost 0 bases to trimming and J lost 8 bases, with 14 bases between them. CDR3 length equals 14 residues. CDR3 nucleotides: TGTGCCTGGAGTGTACCCCCAGGGTGTTATGAGCAGTTCTTC. Its translation is CAWSVPPGCYEQFF.

The chain carries TRBV6-1 and TRBJ1-4, with 9 nucleotides matching TRBD1. This CDR3 contains 14 residues. Germline assignment: CDR1 MNHNS and CDR2 SASEGT. Trimming at V came to 5 bases and at J to 8 bases, leaving 6 bases not matched to a gene. CDR3 DNA sequence: TGTGCCAGCAGTAGGGACAGGGTCGGGGAAAAACTGTTTTTT. It is translated as CASSRDRVGEKLFF.

In this sample, this clonotype turned up many times. The V call is TRBV12-3 or TRBV12-4, the J call TRBJ2-7; 7 bases agree with TRBD1. This CDR3 contains 14 residues. Trimming took 5 bases from V and 2 from J; bases not matched to a gene: 6. The CDR3 reads CASSPLQGTYEQYF. The CDR3 region has the DNA TGTGCCAGCAGTCCATTACAGGGGACCTACGAGCAGTACTTC.

This clonotype came up a few times. This chain connects TRBV7-2 to TRBJ1-1; D call uncertain. The CDR3 covers 16 residues. V was clipped by 0 bases and J by 0 bases, with 11 bases between them. Germline-derived CDR1 and CDR2 are SGHTA and FQGNSA. Here the CDR3 DNA reads TGTGCCAGCAGCTTAGCGCATCAGAGGTTGAACACTGAAGCTTTCTTT. Protein: CASSLAHQRLNTEAFF.

Many counts were recorded for this clonotype. The CDR3 coding sequence is TGCGCCAGCAGCTTGGTGGTGGGAGGCCAATCGGGGACCGGGGAGCTGTTTTTT. Amino acid sequence: CASSLVVGGQSGTGELFF. The chain links TRBV5-1 to TRBJ2-2; TRBD2 is a possible D gene (6 bases). CDR3 length: 18 amino acids. Germline V lookup: CDR1 SGHRS, CDR2 YFSETQ. The V end was cut by 0 bases, the J end by 5 bases, with 20 bases between. Full variable domain (rest looked up from reference TRBV5-1 and TRBJ2-2): KAGVTQTPRYLIKTRGQQVTLSCSPISGHRSVSWYQQTPGQGLQFLFEYFSETQRNKGNFPGRFSGRQFSNSRSEMNVSTLELGDSALYLCASSLVVGGQSGTGELFFGEGSRLTVL.

This clonotype was seen ten or more times. This sequence joins TRBV5-1 and TRBJ2-1; D tentatively reads TRBD1 or TRBD2 (5 bases each). V shed 4 bases and J shed 2 bases, with 16 bases lying between them. The CDR3 is 16 residues long. Germline CDR1 SGHRS, CDR2 YFSETQ. This CDR3 is CASSETGTLAYNEQFF. The CDR3 DNA follows: TGCGCCAGCAGCGAAACCGGGACCCTCGCCTACAATGAGCAGTTCTTC.

This chain connects TRBV2 to TRBJ2-7, with 12 bases matching TRBD2. The V segment lost 4 bases and the J segment 6 bases; nucleotides outside the gene matches: 7. CDR1 is SNHLY and CDR2 is FYNNEI in the germline V gene. This CDR3 region has 15 residues. CDR3 nucleotides: TGTGCCAGCAGTGGGGCTAGCGGGAGGGCCGTCGAGCAGTACTTC. Protein product: CASSGASGRAVEQYF.

At least ten counts were recorded for this clonotype. The rearrangement uses TRBV27 and TRBJ1-4; 7 bases line up with TRBD1. With 6 bases clipped from V and 2 bases from J, the junction kept 3 bases outside the gene matches. The germline CDR1 and CDR2 sequences are MNHEY and SMNVEV (reference sequence). The CDR3 totals 14 residues. The CDR3 nucleotides read TGTGCCAGCAGCACAGGGGCTACTAATGAAAAACTGTTTTTT. Encoded protein: CASSTGATNEKLFF. Filled out from reference TRBV27 and TRBJ1-4, the complete variable domain reads EAQVTQNPRYLITVTGKKLTVTCSQNMNHEYMSWYRQDPGLGLRQIYYSMNVEVTDKGDVPEGYKVSRKEKRNFPLILESPSPNQTSLYFCASSTGATNEKLFFGSGTQLSVL.

This clonotype was counted many times. This chain links TRBV20-1 with TRBJ2-1; TRBD2 aligns across 8 bases. J lost 3 bases, V lost 3 bases, and 10 bases had no gene match. Germline V CDR1 and CDR2: DFQATT, SNEGSKA (reference sequence). The CDR3 runs to 16 residues. CDR3 in amino acids: CSASNPLAASYNEQFF. CDR3 in DNA: TGCAGTGCTAGCAATCCACTAGCGGCCAGCTACAATGAGCAGTTCTTC.

The J gene is TRBJ2-1, the V gene TRBV19; D ambiguous. Germline CDR1 is LNHDA and CDR2 is SQIVND (reference sequence). V lost 2 bases to trimming and J lost 0 bases, with 5 bases between them. The CDR3 is 14 residues long. The CDR3 bases are TGTGCCAGTAGTATAATAAGCTCCTACAATGAGCAGTTCTTC. Translation gives CASSIISSYNEQFF.

The chain links TRBV28 to TRBJ1-2, with no clear D. With 8 bases removed from V and 7 bases from J, the gap between germline ends came to 14 bases. Germline CDR1 and CDR2: MDHEN and SYDVKM. The length of the CDR3 is 12 residues. The CDR3 region is CASANRPAGYTF. The DNA for the CDR3 is TGTGCCAGCGCAAACCGGCCTGCTGGCTACACCTTC.

V gene TRBV5-6 combines with J gene TRBJ2-7, with 10 bases fitting TRBD2. Germline V gene data show CDR1 as SGHDT and CDR2 as YYEEEE. The CDR3 consists of 14 residues. Trimming at V came to 6 bases and at J to 6 bases, leaving 9 bases not matched to a gene. CDR3 sequence reads: CASTPTGTSVEQYF. The DNA for the CDR3 is TGTGCCAGCACCCCCACCGGGACTAGCGTCGAGCAGTACTTC.

Comments on this clonotype: A much larger clone sits a single nucleotide away, making a read error possible. The rearrangement links TRBV7-9 to TRBJ2-2; perhaps TRBD2 as D (5 bases). CDR1 and CDR2 from the germline V gene are SEHNR and FQNEAQ (reference sequence). The CDR3 extends over 22 amino acids. The CDR3 sequence: CASSQDKIVFSWRTANTGEPFF. As DNA, the CDR3 is TGTGCCAGCAGCCAAGATAAAATCGTCTTTTCGTGGCGGACTGCGAACACCGGGGAGCCGTTTTTT.

This sequence joins TRBV4-2 and TRBJ2-1; D gene unclear. Between the trimmed V and J ends, which lost 0 bases and 3 bases, there was a span of 9 bases. CDR3 length: 15 amino acids. Germline V gives CDR1 LGHNA, CDR2 YNFKEQ. DNA of the CDR3: TGTGCCAGCAGCCAAGATCCGGTCAGCTACAATGAGCAGTTCTTC. Protein: CASSQDPVSYNEQFF.

The V gene is TRBV6-4, the J gene TRBJ1-5; the D is unclear. Trimming cost V 4 bases and J 2 bases, with 15 bases left between them. Germline V gene sequence: CDR1 MRHNA, CDR2 SNTAGT. This CDR3 region has 16 residues. CDR3 nucleotides: TGTGCCAGCAGTGTCCAACTTGCCAACCGCAATCAGCCCCAGCATTTT. Translation: CASSVQLANRNQPQHF.

This clonotype occurred a few times. The V and J genes are TRBV29-1 and TRBJ2-2; tentatively, D is TRBD2 (5 bases). Looked up from germline, CDR1 is SQVTM and CDR2 is ANQGSEA. CDR3 length: 16 amino acids. V lost 7 bases to trimming and J lost 0 bases, with 18 bases between them. CDR3 DNA sequence: TGCAGCGGCCAAAGCCGAGGGCCTTCGAACACCGGGGAGCTGTTTTTT. It translates to CSGQSRGPSNTGELFF.

This clonotype was seen repeatedly, ten times or more. A read error may produce the germline difference seen at one junction end. V usage is TRBV18 and J usage is TRBJ1-5, with D perhaps matching TRBD1 (6 bases). CDR3 length: 14 residues. Germline V CDR1 and CDR2: KGHSH, LQKENI. CDR3 loop: CASAPDRHNQPQHF. In nucleotides, the CDR3 is TGTGCCAGCGCACCGGACAGACATAATCAGCCCCAGCATTTT.

This clonotype appeared many times. The rearrangement uses TRBV19 and TRBJ1-5, with 9 nucleotides matching TRBD1. The germline V gene encodes CDR1 LNHDA and CDR2 SQIVND (reference sequence). The CDR3 has 16 amino acids. V gave up 3 bases and J gave up 0 bases; unmatched junction bases: 3. The CDR3 nucleotides are TGTGCCAGTAGTATGGGACAGGGCTATAGCAATCAGCCCCAGCATTTT. Translating gives CASSMGQGYSNQPQHF.

This clonotype has ten or more counts. V usage is TRBV20-1 and J usage is TRBJ1-4; D is undetermined. From germline, CDR1 is DFQATT and CDR2 SNEGSKA (reference sequence). This CDR3 contains 15 residues. With 0 bases removed from V and 3 bases from J, the gap between germline ends came to 11 bases. The CDR3 loop reads CSARDPGSSNEKLFF. The CDR3 DNA reads as TGCAGTGCTAGAGACCCCGGGTCTTCTAATGAAAAACTGTTTTTT.

This clonotype was seen only a few times. This chain connects TRBV11-1 to TRBJ2-5, with TRBD1 identical over 7 bases. Unmatched junction bases numbered 8, after V lost 1 base and J lost 0 bases. Germline CDR1 and CDR2: SGHAT and FQDESV (reference sequence). CDR3 length: 17 amino acids. CDR3 in DNA: TGTGCCAGCAGCTTAGGGGTGGGACAGAGGTACCAAGAGACCCAGTACTTC. Translating gives CASSLGVGQRYQETQYF.

In its sample, this clonotype was seen a few times. The rearrangement joins TRBV4-2 to TRBJ2-3, with D possibly being TRBD1 (6 bases). Germline V gives CDR1 LGHNA, CDR2 YNFKEQ. The CDR3 runs to 14 residues. The V and J ends lost 1 base and 7 bases respectively, with 12 bases between them. In DNA form, the CDR3 reads TGTGCCAGCAGCCAAGGAAGGGGGAGTAATACGCAGTATTTT. Translation gives CASSQGRGSNTQYF.

This clonotype was picked up many times. The gene calls are TRBV19 and TRBJ1-4; possible D gene TRBD1, 6 bases. V was trimmed by 4 bases and J by 5 bases, leaving 14 bases between them. From germline, CDR1 is LNHDA and CDR2 SQIVND (reference sequence). The CDR3 loop spans 15 amino acids. CDR3 bases: TGTGCCAGTAGTACCCTCACAGGGTTGAATGAAAAACTGTTTTTT. Translating gives CASSTLTGLNEKLFF.

This clonotype was detected ten times or more. The junction differs from germline at one of its ends, possibly a read error. The rearrangement uses TRBV10-3 and TRBJ1-2, with 12 bases fitting TRBD1. This CDR3 has 15 amino acids. The germline V gene encodes CDR1 ENHRY and CDR2 SYGVKD. Written as DNA, the CDR3 is TGTGCCATCGGTGACGGGACAGGGGGCTTCTATGGCTACACCTTC. Its protein is CAIGDGTGGFYGYTF.